This T cell receptor (beta chain) was captured in a study of response to subunit inactivated influenza vaccine. The germline CDR1 and CDR2 sequences are DFQATT and SNEGSKA (reference sequence). This CDR3 is 15 amino acids long. Losses at the gene ends were 0 bases for V and 1 base for J; bases not matched to a gene: 6. TCRdb redid the calling of the RT-PCR reads with MiXCR, one entry per CDR3 protein. Of 450,000 to 550,000 distinct CDR3 sequences listed, less than 30% are singletons. Whole-study results and caveats: There was a suggestion from the authors that each seasonal influenza vaccination recruits few new T cells.

A remark on this clonotype: No antigen is known for it.

The TCR comes from a man aged 45 to 65 who received an inactivated influenza vaccine. The genes are TRBV20-1 and TRBJ2-7, with TRBD2 identical over 7 bases. Sequenced material: CD4+ T cells sorted from PBMCs, taken 5 days after vaccination. The DNA of the CDR3 is TGCAGTGCTAGAGATTGGGGGGGAAATTCCTACGAGCAGTACTTC. Residues: CSARDWGGNSYEQYF.